The text below deals with one TCR beta chain. The method was immunoSEQ multiplex PCR; TCRdb's version includes in-frame clones alone and lacks a portion of them. The sample contains approximately 290,000 clones, approximately 90% of which appear only once. The V gene's germline CDR1 is MDHEN and CDR2 SYDVKM. The CDR3 is 15 amino acids. With 6 bases removed from V and 3 bases from J, the gap between germline ends came to 15 bases. These data originate in a study of blood T cell repertoires in COVID-19. Study context: Samples of COVID-19 (acute and convalescent) were obtained from the United States, Italy and Spain. PBMCs, B-cell-depleted T cells, or T cells were the source of the cDNA or gDNA that made up the material.

Sample: peripheral blood. The receptor was isolated from a man aged 30 to 39 with acute or convalescent COVID-19. The gene calls are TRBV28 and TRBJ1-5, with a possible D match to TRBD1 (6 bases). CDR3 residues: CASRITGTNNQPQHF. CDR3 nucleotides: TGTGCCAGCAGGATCACAGGGACGAACAATCAGCCCCAGCATTTT. The full variable domain, its missing parts supplied by reference TRBV28 and TRBJ1-5, is DVKVTQSSRYLVKRTGEKVFLECVQDMDHENMFWYRQDPGLGLRLIYFSYDVKMKEKGDIPEGYSVSREKKERFSLILESASTNQTSMYLCASRITGTNNQPQHFGDGTRLSIL.